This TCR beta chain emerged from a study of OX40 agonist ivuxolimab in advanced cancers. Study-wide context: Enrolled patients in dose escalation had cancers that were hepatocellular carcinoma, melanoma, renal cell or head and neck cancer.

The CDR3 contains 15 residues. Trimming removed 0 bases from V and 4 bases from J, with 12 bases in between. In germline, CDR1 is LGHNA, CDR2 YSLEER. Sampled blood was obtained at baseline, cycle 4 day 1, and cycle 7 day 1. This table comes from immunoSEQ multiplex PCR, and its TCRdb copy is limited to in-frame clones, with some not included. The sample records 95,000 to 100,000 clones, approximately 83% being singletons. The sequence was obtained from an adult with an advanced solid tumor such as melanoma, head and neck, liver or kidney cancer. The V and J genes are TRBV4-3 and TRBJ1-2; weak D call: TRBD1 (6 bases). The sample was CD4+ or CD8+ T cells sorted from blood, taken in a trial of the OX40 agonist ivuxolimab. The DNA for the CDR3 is TGCGCCAGCAGCCAAGAATTGGGGGCCCTCTATGGCTACACCTTC. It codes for CASSQELGALYGYTF.